The 12 T cell receptor beta chains below all came from one sample that was sequenced in a study of T cells of healthy individuals. MiXCR, applied by TCRdb to the 5' RACE reads, yields one record per CDR3 protein. The repertoire holds over 40,000 distinct CDR3 sequences, with about 4.5% as singletons. The receptors were gathered from a human donor in good health.

This clonotype was found many times. J is TRBJ2-6 and V is TRBV30; D is unresolved. V was shortened by 1 base and J by 3 bases, with 4 bases between the two germline ends. The V gene's germline CDR1 is GTSNPN and CDR2 SVGIG (reference sequence). This CDR3 region has 13 residues. For the CDR3, the DNA is TGTGCCTGGAGTGGGAATGGGGCCAACGTCCTGACTTTC. Amino acid sequence: CAWSGNGANVLTF. The variable domain in full, with the rest retrieved from reference TRBV30 and TRBJ2-6, is SQTIHQWPATLVQPVGSPLSLECTVEGTSNPNLYWYRQAAGRGLQLLFYSVGIGQISSEVPQNLSASRPQDRQFILSSKKLLLSDSGFYLCAWSGNGANVLTFGAGSRLTVL.

In its sample, this clonotype was seen a few times. The chain employs TRBV4-2 and TRBJ2-5, with 13 bases that match TRBD2. CDR1 LGHNA and CDR2 YNFKEQ come from the germline V gene. The CDR3 loop spans 17 amino acids. V gave up 6 bases and J gave up 8 bases; unmatched junction bases: 15. This chain's CDR3 is CASSPERLAGGPRTQYF. For the CDR3, the DNA is TGTGCCAGCAGTCCAGAGAGACTAGCGGGAGGACCGAGAACCCAGTACTTC.

This clonotype was detected a few times. The chain couples TRBV12-3 or TRBV12-4 to TRBJ2-5; D not certain. Deletions cut 4 bases from V and 5 bases from J, with 8 bases between. This CDR3 comprises 12 residues. Here the CDR3 reads CASSYAAETQYF. As DNA, the CDR3 is TGTGCCAGCAGTTACGCAGCGGAGACCCAGTACTTC.

This chain links TRBV6-5 with TRBJ2-7, with D perhaps TRBD1 or TRBD2 (5 bases each). The CDR3 runs to 16 residues. Germline CDR1 is MNHEY and CDR2 is SVGAGI. The V end lost 0 bases, the J end lost 0 bases, and 12 bases lay between the germline ends. The CDR3 here is CASSYSRGQGSYEQYF. The CDR3 coding sequence is TGTGCCAGCAGTTACTCCAGAGGGCAGGGCTCCTACGAGCAGTACTTC.

This clonotype occurred a few times. This chain connects TRBV9 to TRBJ2-5; D possibly matches TRBD1 or TRBD2 (6 bases each). There are 15 residues in the CDR3. Germline CDR1 and CDR2: SGDLS and YYNGEE. V lost 3 bases to trimming and J lost 4 bases, with 16 bases between them. CDR3 in amino acids: CASSAPGEGGETQYF. The CDR3, as DNA: TGTGCCAGCAGCGCCCCCGGCGAGGGGGGAGAGACCCAGTACTTC.

This clonotype was observed at least ten times. This chain connects TRBV6-2 or TRBV6-3 to TRBJ2-3; D is possibly TRBD2 (6 bases). Germline assignment: CDR1 MNHEY and CDR2 SVGEGT. The CDR3 has 14 amino acids. V lost 5 bases and J lost 6, with 15 bases in between. Written as DNA, the CDR3 is TGTGCCAGCAGTAGGGACTCATCCCCGGATACGCAGTATTTT. Protein: CASSRDSSPDTQYF.

This clonotype turned up a few times. The rearrangement joins TRBV5-6 to TRBJ2-3; D uncertain. V was clipped by 5 bases and J by 3 bases, with 13 bases between them. The CDR3 extends over 14 amino acids. Germline V CDR1 and CDR2: SGHDT, YYEEEE. Here the CDR3 DNA reads TGTGCCAGCAGGCCGGCTTCCGGGACAGATACGCAGTATTTT. Protein product: CASRPASGTDTQYF.

There are a few counts of this clonotype. The CDR3, as DNA: TGTGCCAGCAGCTCTGACAGGTTCACTAGCGGGAGGGACAACAATGAGCAGTTCTTC. It specifies CASSSDRFTSGRDNNEQFF. The genes are TRBV11-3 and TRBJ2-1, with TRBD2 matching over 13 bases. The CDR3 is 19 residues long. The germline V gene encodes CDR1 SGHNT and CDR2 YENEEA. V lost 4 bases to trimming and J lost 5 bases; unmatched junction nucleotides: 14.

This chain links TRBV30 with TRBJ2-7; D gene unclear. V was trimmed by 2 bases and J by 3 bases, leaving 5 bases between them. CDR3 length: 11 residues. The germline gives CDR1 GTSNPN, CDR2 SVGIG (reference sequence). CDR3 DNA: TGTGCCTGGAGTATCAGCTACGAGCAGTACTTC. This codes for CAWSISYEQYF.

This clonotype was counted ten times or more. This chain links TRBV12-3 or TRBV12-4 with TRBJ1-3; D is uncertain. This CDR3 comprises 13 residues. The germline V and J ends were trimmed by 4 bases and 2 bases, with 6 bases remaining between them. CDR3 coding DNA: TGTGCCAGCAGTTCGGCACCTGGAAACACCATATATTTT. Translated, it gives CASSSAPGNTIYF.

This clonotype has a count of ten or more. The CDR3 region has the DNA TGCAGTGCTAGAGTTATATTGGAGATGAACACTGAAGCTTTCTTT. The encoded protein is CSARVILEMNTEAFF. The gene calls are TRBV20-1 and TRBJ1-1, with D unclear. Germline lookup yields CDR1 DFQATT and CDR2 SNEGSKA (reference sequence). The ends were cut back, 1 base at V and 0 bases at J, with 12 bases in the middle. There are 15 residues in the CDR3.

This clonotype was seen repeatedly, ten times or more. V is TRBV6-5 and J is TRBJ1-4; TRBD1 might be the D (5 bases). With 3 bases removed from V and 0 bases from J, the gap between germline ends came to 14 bases. The CDR3 consists of 17 residues. Germline CDR1 and CDR2: MNHEY and SVGAGI. The DNA of the CDR3 is TGTGCCAGCAGTTATGGGGCGGCAGGGTCAACTAATGAAAAACTGTTTTTT. Translation gives CASSYGAAGSTNEKLFF.